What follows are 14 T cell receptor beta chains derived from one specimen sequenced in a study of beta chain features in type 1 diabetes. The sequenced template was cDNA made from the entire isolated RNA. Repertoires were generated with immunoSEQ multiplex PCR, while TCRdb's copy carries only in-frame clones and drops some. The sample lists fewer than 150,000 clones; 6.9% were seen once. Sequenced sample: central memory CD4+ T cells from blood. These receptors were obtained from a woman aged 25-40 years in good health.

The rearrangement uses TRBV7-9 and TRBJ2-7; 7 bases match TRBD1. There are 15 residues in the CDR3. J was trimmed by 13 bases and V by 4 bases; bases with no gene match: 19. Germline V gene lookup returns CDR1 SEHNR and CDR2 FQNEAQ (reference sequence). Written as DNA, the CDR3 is TGTGCCAGCAGCTCCACGACAGGGCTCCCCTACTCGTATTACTTC. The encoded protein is CASSSTTGLPYSYYF.

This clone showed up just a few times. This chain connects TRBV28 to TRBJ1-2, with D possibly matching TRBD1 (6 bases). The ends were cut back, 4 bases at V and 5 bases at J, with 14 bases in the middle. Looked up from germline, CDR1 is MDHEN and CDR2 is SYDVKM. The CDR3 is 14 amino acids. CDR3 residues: CASSSSGTTYGYTF. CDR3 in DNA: TGTGCCAGCAGTTCCTCCGGGACAACGTATGGCTACACCTTC.

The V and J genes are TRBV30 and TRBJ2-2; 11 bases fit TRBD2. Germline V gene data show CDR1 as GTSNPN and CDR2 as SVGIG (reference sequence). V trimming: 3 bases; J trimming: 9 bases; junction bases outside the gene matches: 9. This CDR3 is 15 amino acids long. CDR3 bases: TGTGCCTGGAGGGGACTAGCGGCTAAGGTCCGGGAGCTGTTTTTT. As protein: CAWRGLAAKVRELFF.

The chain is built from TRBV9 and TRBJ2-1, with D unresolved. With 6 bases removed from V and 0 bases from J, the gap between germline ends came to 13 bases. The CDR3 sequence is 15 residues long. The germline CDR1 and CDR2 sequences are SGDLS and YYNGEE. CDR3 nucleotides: TGTGCCAGCACCACGCATGACTCCTCCTACAATGAGCAGTTCTTC. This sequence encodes CASTTHDSSYNEQFF.

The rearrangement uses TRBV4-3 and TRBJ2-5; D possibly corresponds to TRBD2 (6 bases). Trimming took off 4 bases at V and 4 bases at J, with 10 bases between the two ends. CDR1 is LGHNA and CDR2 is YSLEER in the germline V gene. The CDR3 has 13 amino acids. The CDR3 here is CASSPRERETQYF. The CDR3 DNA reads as TGCGCCAGCAGCCCTCGGGAGAGAGAGACCCAGTACTTC.

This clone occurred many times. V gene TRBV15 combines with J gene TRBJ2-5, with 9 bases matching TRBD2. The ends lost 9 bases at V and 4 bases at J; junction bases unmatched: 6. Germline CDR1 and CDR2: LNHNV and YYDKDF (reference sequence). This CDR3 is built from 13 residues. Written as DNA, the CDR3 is TGTGCCACGAAGACTAGCGGATCAGAGACCCAGTACTTC. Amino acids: CATKTSGSETQYF. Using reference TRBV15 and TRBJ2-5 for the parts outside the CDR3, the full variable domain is DAMVIQNPRYQVTQFGKPVTLSCSQTLNHNVMYWYQQKSSQAPKLLFHYYDKDFNNEADTPDNFQSRRPNTSFCFLDIRSPGLGDTAMYLCATKTSGSETQYFGPGTRLLVL.

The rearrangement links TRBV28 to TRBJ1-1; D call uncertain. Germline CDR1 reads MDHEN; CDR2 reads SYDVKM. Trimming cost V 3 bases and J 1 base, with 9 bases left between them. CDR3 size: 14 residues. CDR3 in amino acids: CASSFASGNTEAFF. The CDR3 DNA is TGTGCCAGCAGTTTTGCTTCCGGGAACACTGAAGCTTTCTTT. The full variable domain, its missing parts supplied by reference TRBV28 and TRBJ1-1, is DVKVTQSSRYLVKRTGEKVFLECVQDMDHENMFWYRQDPGLGLRLIYFSYDVKMKEKGDIPEGYSVSREKKERFSLILESASTNQTSMYLCASSFASGNTEAFFGQGTRLTVV.

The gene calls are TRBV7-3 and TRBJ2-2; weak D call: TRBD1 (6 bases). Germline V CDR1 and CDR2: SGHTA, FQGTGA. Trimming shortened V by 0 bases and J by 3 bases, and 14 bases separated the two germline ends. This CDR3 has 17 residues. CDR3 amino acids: CASSLTRGGVDTGELFF. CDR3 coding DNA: TGTGCCAGCAGCTTAACTCGAGGGGGAGTCGACACCGGGGAGCTGTTTTTT. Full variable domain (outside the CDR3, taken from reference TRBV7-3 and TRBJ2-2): GAGVSQTPSNKVTEKGKYVELRCDPISGHTALYWYRQSLGQGPEFLIYFQGTGAADDSGLPNDRFFAVRPEGSVSTLKIQRTERGDSAVYLCASSLTRGGVDTGELFFGEGSRLTVL.

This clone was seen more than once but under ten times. In DNA form, the CDR3 reads TGTGCCAGCAGCTCAGGACTAGCGGGAGAGGGTACGCAGTATTTT. It is translated as CASSSGLAGEGTQYF. This chain uses TRBV7-6 with TRBJ2-3, with 13 bases identical to TRBD2. V dropped 4 bases and J dropped 8; count of bases not matched to a gene: 6. This CDR3 contains 15 residues. CDR1 is SGHVS and CDR2 is FNYEAQ in the germline V gene.

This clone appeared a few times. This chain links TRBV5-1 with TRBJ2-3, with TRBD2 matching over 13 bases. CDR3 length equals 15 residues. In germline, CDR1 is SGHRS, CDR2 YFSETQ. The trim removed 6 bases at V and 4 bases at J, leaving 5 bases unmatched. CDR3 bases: TGCGCCAGCACAACGGGACTAGCGGGATCAGATACGCAGTATTTT. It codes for CASTTGLAGSDTQYF.

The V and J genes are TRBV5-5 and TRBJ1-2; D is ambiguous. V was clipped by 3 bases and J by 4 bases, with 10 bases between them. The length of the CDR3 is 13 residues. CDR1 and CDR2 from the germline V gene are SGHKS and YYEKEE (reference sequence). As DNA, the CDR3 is TGTGCCAGCAGCTCTTACAATATCTATGGCTACACCTTC. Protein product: CASSSYNIYGYTF.

The CDR3 spells CAISDPGQTYEQYF. In DNA form, the CDR3 reads TGTGCCATCAGTGACCCGGGACAGACCTACGAGCAGTACTTC. This chain joins TRBV10-3 and TRBJ2-7, with 7 bases identical to TRBD1. The junction had 4 bases not matched to a gene; V was cut back by 3 bases and J by 2 bases. The length of the CDR3 is 14 residues. Germline assignment: CDR1 ENHRY and CDR2 SYGVKD.

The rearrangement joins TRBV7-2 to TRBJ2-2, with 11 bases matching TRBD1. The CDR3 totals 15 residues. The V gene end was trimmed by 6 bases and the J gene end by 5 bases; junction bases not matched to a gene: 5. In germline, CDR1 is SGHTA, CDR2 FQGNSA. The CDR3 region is CASRGQGARTGELFF. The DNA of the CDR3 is TGTGCCAGCAGAGGACAGGGGGCTCGAACCGGGGAGCTGTTTTTT.

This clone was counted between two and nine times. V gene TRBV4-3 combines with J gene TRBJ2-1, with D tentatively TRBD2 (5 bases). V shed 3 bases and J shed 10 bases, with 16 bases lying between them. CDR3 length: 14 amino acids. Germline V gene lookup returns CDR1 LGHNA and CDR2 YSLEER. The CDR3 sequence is CASSQGVPSGEQFF. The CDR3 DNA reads TGCGCCAGCAGCCAGGGCGTCCCTTCGGGAGAGCAGTTCTTC.